The T cell receptor (beta chain) described here comes from a study of blood T cell repertoires in COVID-19. Study summary: Sites across the United States, Italy and Spain contributed samples from acute and convalescent COVID-19. The analysed material was cDNA or gDNA that came from T cells, B-cell-depleted T cells, or PBMCs.

Authors' data handling: Estimates of nucleated cell counts were drawn from the amplification of reference gene primers. Sequencing used immunoSEQ multiplex PCR; TCRdb keeps in-frame clones, though not all of them. The DNA was the basis for D and trimming; V, J and clone size are from that table. The sample records approximately 46,000 clones, under 90% being singletons. Germline CDR1 MGHRA, CDR2 YSYEKL. This CDR3 is 18 amino acids long. Trimming stripped 0 bases from V and 1 base from J, with 19 bases between. The sequence derives from a woman in her 70s with acute or convalescent COVID-19. This chain uses TRBV4-1 with TRBJ2-7; no reliable D call. The sequencing input was peripheral blood. The CDR3 here is CASSQDGPHSPSSYEQYF. The CDR3 DNA sequence: TGCGCCAGCAGCCAAGATGGGCCCCATTCGCCGAGTTCCTACGAGCAGTACTTC.